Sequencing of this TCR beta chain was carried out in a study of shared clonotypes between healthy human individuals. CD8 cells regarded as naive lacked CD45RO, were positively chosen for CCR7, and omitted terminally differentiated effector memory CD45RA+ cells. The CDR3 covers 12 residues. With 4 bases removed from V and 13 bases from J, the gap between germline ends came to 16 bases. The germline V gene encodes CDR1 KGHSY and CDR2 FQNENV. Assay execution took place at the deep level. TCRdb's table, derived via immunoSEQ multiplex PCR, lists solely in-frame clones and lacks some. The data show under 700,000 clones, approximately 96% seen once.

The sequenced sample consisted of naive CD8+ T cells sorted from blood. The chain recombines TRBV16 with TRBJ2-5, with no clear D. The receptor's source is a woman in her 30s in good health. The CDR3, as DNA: TGTGCCAGCAGCCGCACCCCCACAGTAGCGTACTTC. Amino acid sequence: CASSRTPTVAYF.